A single sample is the source of the 20 T cell receptor beta chains below, sequenced in a study of blood T cell repertoires in COVID-19. Sequenced by immunoSEQ multiplex PCR; TCRdb stores in-frame clones only, minus some. Of fewer than 250,000 clones in the sample, roughly 84% are singletons; the top ten hold roughly 6.2%. Sequenced material: peripheral blood. The receptors come from a woman aged 40 to 49 who had recovered from COVID-19.

The J gene is TRBJ1-1, the V gene TRBV5-4; 10 nucleotides line up with TRBD1. With 3 bases clipped from V and 4 bases from J, the junction kept 12 bases outside the gene matches. The CDR3 totals 17 residues. Germline-derived CDR1 and CDR2 are SGHNT and YYREEE (reference sequence). The CDR3: CASSSPQGDRGFTEAFF. CDR3 nucleotide sequence: TGTGCCAGCAGCTCTCCCCAGGGGGACAGGGGATTCACTGAAGCTTTCTTT.

The J gene is TRBJ1-5, the V gene TRBV11-1, with 7 bases that match TRBD1. This CDR3 is built from 13 residues. The germline V gene encodes CDR1 SGHAT and CDR2 FQDESV (reference sequence). V gave up 8 bases and J gave up 4 bases; unmatched junction bases: 5. The CDR3 protein is CASGTGENQPQHF. The CDR3 bases are TGTGCCAGCGGAACAGGGGAGAATCAGCCCCAGCATTTT.

The gene calls are TRBV6-6 and TRBJ2-3; the match to TRBD2 covers 12 bases. CDR3 length: 15 amino acids. Per the germline V gene, CDR1 is MNHNY and CDR2 is SVGAGI (reference sequence). V lost 6 bases to trimming and J lost 4 bases; unmatched junction nucleotides: 5. CDR3: CASSRLAGVADTQYF. CDR3 DNA: TGTGCCAGCAGCCGACTAGCGGGAGTTGCAGATACGCAGTATTTT.

The chain has TRBV9 and TRBJ2-2, with D hard to call. Deletions cut 0 bases from V and 1 base from J, with 7 bases between. The length of the CDR3 is 15 residues. Per the germline V gene, CDR1 is SGDLS and CDR2 is YYNGEE. The CDR3 loop reads CASSVEPKNTGELFF. The DNA for the CDR3 is TGTGCCAGCAGCGTAGAGCCGAAGAACACCGGGGAGCTGTTTTTT.

V and J are TRBV4-2 and TRBJ1-1, with 9 positions matching TRBD1. V was pared by 3 bases and J by 5 bases, with 13 bases of the junction left unmatched. This CDR3 region has 17 residues. CDR1 is LGHNA, CDR2 YNFKEQ, per germline. CDR3 sequence: CASSQVATGGAGTEAFF. The DNA for the CDR3 is TGTGCCAGCAGCCAGGTTGCTACAGGGGGCGCGGGGACTGAAGCTTTCTTT.

This clone was seen only once. The V call is TRBV24-1, the J call TRBJ1-5; TRBD1 might be the D (5 bases). V was trimmed by 3 bases and J by 3 bases, leaving 8 bases between them. Germline V gene sequence: CDR1 KGHDR, CDR2 SFDVKD. The CDR3 has 14 amino acids. CDR3 loop: CATSDDSPNQPQHF. CDR3 DNA: TGTGCCACCAGTGATGACAGCCCCAATCAGCCCCAGCATTTT.

The V call is TRBV7-9, the J call TRBJ2-7; 9 nucleotides match TRBD2. The CDR3 is 15 amino acids. Looked up from germline, CDR1 is SEHNR and CDR2 is FQNEAQ (reference sequence). V gave up 3 bases and J gave up 3 bases; unmatched junction bases: 6. CDR3 sequence: CASSLGGRADYEQYF. The DNA for the CDR3 is TGTGCCAGCAGCTTGGGCGGGAGGGCCGACTACGAGCAGTACTTC.

This chain connects TRBV10-3 to TRBJ2-1, with TRBD2 matching over 10 bases. Trimming at V came to 0 bases and at J to 7 bases, leaving 3 bases not matched to a gene. Germline loops: CDR1 ENHRY, CDR2 SYGVKD. CDR3 length equals 15 residues. CDR3 protein: CAISESAGGGNEQFF. DNA of the CDR3: TGTGCCATCAGTGAGTCAGCGGGAGGGGGAAATGAGCAGTTCTTC.

The rearrangement links TRBV7-2 to TRBJ1-5; no definite D call. The germline V gene has CDR1 SGHTA and CDR2 FQGNSA. Deletions cut 1 base from V and 7 bases from J, with 11 bases between. The CDR3 extends over 14 amino acids. The CDR3 DNA is TGTGCCAGCAGCTTAGGCAGCGGAGGCCAGCCCCAGCATTTT. This sequence encodes CASSLGSGGQPQHF. Filled out from reference TRBV7-2 and TRBJ1-5, the complete variable domain reads GAGVSQSPSNKVTEKGKDVELRCDPISGHTALYWYRQSLGQGLEFLIYFQGNSAPDKSGLPSDRFSAERTGGSVSTLTIQRTQQEDSAVYLCASSLGSGGQPQHFGDGTRLSIL.

The chain joins TRBV29-1 to TRBJ1-1, with TRBD1 matching over 7 bases. V gave up 1 base and J gave up 8 bases; unmatched junction bases: 7. The CDR3 contains 13 residues. From germline, CDR1 is SQVTM and CDR2 ANQGSEA. The CDR3 DNA follows: TGCAGCGTTGAAGCAGGGGGTCGAGGCGAAGCTTTCTTT. Its translation is CSVEAGGRGEAFF.

V usage is TRBV29-1 and J usage is TRBJ2-2; D gene uncertain. There are 14 residues in the CDR3. Trimming cost V 5 bases and J 0 bases, with 10 bases left between them. Germline-derived CDR1 and CDR2 are SQVTM and ANQGSEA. The CDR3 reads CSVLQHSNTGELFF. CDR3 DNA sequence: TGCAGCGTTCTACAGCACTCGAACACCGGGGAGCTGTTTTTT.

This chain connects TRBV27 to TRBJ1-3; D is possibly TRBD1 (6 bases). Trimming took 4 bases from V and 4 from J, leaving 11 bases between them. The CDR3 is 14 residues long. Germline V gene data show CDR1 as MNHEY and CDR2 as SMNVEV (reference sequence). The CDR3: CASSSGDIGNTIYF. CDR3 coding DNA: TGTGCCAGCAGTTCAGGGGACATAGGAAACACCATATATTTT.

About this clone: No DNA is shown, since the ends of the CDR3 on it are uncertain; the CDR3 is the one TCRdb lists. The chain uses TRBV5-5 and TRBJ2-2; TRBD2, the table's D call, was not compared with the DNA. The germline V gene encodes CDR1 SGHKS and CDR2 YYEKEE (reference sequence). A total of 17 residues make up the CDR3, ends included. This chain's CDR3 is CASSFGPGAGDTGELFF.

The V gene is TRBV3-1 (or the pseudogene TRBV3-2), the J gene TRBJ2-3; 11 positions agree with TRBD2. V was clipped by 5 bases and J by 4 bases; unmatched bases: 5. The CDR3 covers 15 residues. Germline lookup yields CDR1 LGHDT and CDR2 YNNKEL (reference sequence). The CDR3 sequence is CASSFGTSGSDTQYF. The CDR3 nucleotides read TGTGCCAGCAGCTTCGGGACTAGCGGTTCAGATACGCAGTATTTT.

V is TRBV5-1 and J is TRBJ1-2; D gene uncertain. Germline V gives CDR1 SGHRS, CDR2 YFSETQ. The CDR3 is 15 amino acids. Deletions cut 0 bases from V and 0 bases from J, with 9 bases between. Here the CDR3 reads CASSLARSSNYGYTF. The CDR3 bases are TGCGCCAGCAGCTTGGCGCGTTCATCTAACTATGGCTACACCTTC.

The chain uses TRBV3-1 (or the pseudogene TRBV3-2) and TRBJ1-2, with 11 bases fitting TRBD1. With 3 bases clipped from V and 5 bases from J, the junction kept 5 bases outside the gene matches. The germline CDR1 and CDR2 sequences are LGHDT and YNNKEL (reference sequence). This CDR3 comprises 15 residues. This CDR3 is CASSHPGQGVYGYTF. The CDR3 nucleotides are TGTGCCAGCAGCCACCCGGGACAGGGGGTTTATGGCTACACCTTC.

This clone occurred a few times. The chain links TRBV19 to TRBJ2-5; TRBD2 aligns across 8 bases. The CDR3 loop spans 14 amino acids. Germline CDR1 and CDR2: LNHDA and SQIVND (reference sequence). Trimming removed 6 bases from V and 4 bases from J; junction bases left unmatched: 7. CDR3 sequence: CASSKAGGGETQYF. The CDR3 DNA reads TGTGCCAGTAGCAAGGCGGGGGGAGGAGAGACCCAGTACTTC.

CDR3 nucleotide sequence: TGTGCCAGCAGCCTTCATGCGGGAGGGGGGTACAATGAGCAGTTCTTC. Its protein is CASSLHAGGGYNEQFF. The rearrangement links TRBV28 to TRBJ2-1, with 9 bases aligning to TRBD2. This CDR3 is built from 16 residues. Per the germline V gene, CDR1 is MDHEN and CDR2 is SYDVKM. The trim removed 6 bases at V and 4 bases at J, leaving 10 bases unmatched.

V is TRBV5-1 and J is TRBJ2-1, with 8 bases aligning to TRBD1. Germline CDR1 and CDR2: SGHRS and YFSETQ. Trimming removed 2 bases from V and 8 bases from J; junction bases left unmatched: 9. This CDR3 contains 15 residues. CDR3 amino acids: CASSLGQGFHDEQFF. Here the CDR3 DNA reads TGCGCCAGCAGCTTAGGACAGGGATTTCACGATGAGCAGTTCTTC.

This chain joins TRBV4-1 and TRBJ2-1; tentatively, D is TRBD2 (5 bases). The V gene lost 0 bases and the J gene lost 0 bases, with 9 bases spanning the gap. This CDR3 is 16 amino acids long. Germline loops: CDR1 MGHRA, CDR2 YSYEKL. The CDR3 bases are TGCGCCAGCAGCCAAGATGGCGGGCCCTCCTACAATGAGCAGTTCTTC. It specifies CASSQDGGPSYNEQFF.